This TCR beta chain was sequenced during a study of beta chain features in type 1 diabetes. Study-level information: Sorted cells, around 100 million in number, were examined across all samples. Study results and limitations: VDJ junctions from patients with type 1 diabetes contained fewer insertions and more deletions. The naive, central memory and Treg TCRB repertoires of patients appeared to be more similar to one another than those of healthy donors. Overrepresentation of cells with high TCR expression could result from cDNA sequencing.

Of the isolated RNA, all was reverse transcribed, and so the sequenced material was expressed TCRB transcripts. Method: immunoSEQ multiplex PCR; TCRdb's copy keeps in-frame clones and lacks some. Of tens of thousands of clones in the sample, around a third are singletons; the top ten hold 0.45%. For this clone: Its specificity is not known.

Trimming took 4 bases from V and 11 from J, leaving 15 bases between them. This CDR3 region has 14 residues. The germline CDR1 and CDR2 sequences are KGHSH and LQKENI. This chain connects TRBV18 to TRBJ1-6; D ambiguous. This TCR came from a woman between 18 and 30 years old in good health. The sequenced sample was stem cell memory CD4+ T cells from blood. The DNA of the CDR3 is TGTGCCAGCTCACTAGAGGGCCGAGAGGCACCCCTCCACTTT. This translates into CASSLEGREAPLHF.